This T cell receptor (beta chain) was captured in a study of cytomegalovirus exposure and HLA in healthy donors. The table lists this clone with a few counts. The CDR3 has 16 amino acids. Use of 60 Vbeta and 13 Jbeta primers characterized the PCR. TCRdb's table, derived via immunoSEQ multiplex PCR, lists solely in-frame clones and lacks some. The sample has about 130,000 clones, approximately 71% seen once; the top ten hold over 2.5%. The sample was PBMCs. The chain employs TRBV7-5 and TRBJ1-2; the D call of TRBD1 is as the table states it, not checked on the DNA. TRBV7-5 is deemed a pseudogene. This clonotype originated in a woman aged 45-60 years in good health and CMV-seronegative. DNA for the CDR3: TGTGCCAGAAGCCCCCCCCCGGGACAGGGGGCGTGTGGCTACACCTTC. Translating it yields CARSPPPGQGACGYTF.